The 20 T cell receptor beta chains below come from one sample, sequenced in a study of blood T cell repertoires in COVID-19. The assay was immunoSEQ multiplex PCR, and TCRdb's table has in-frame clones only and misses some. The sample contains 80,000 to 85,000 clones, 85% to 90% of which appear only once. Sample: peripheral blood. These receptors were collected from a woman aged 80 or older with acute or convalescent COVID-19.

The chain is built from TRBV10-2 and TRBJ2-7; 7 bases are a match to TRBD1. With V trimmed by 11 bases and J by 5 bases, 6 bases remained unmatched. The germline CDR1 and CDR2 sequences are WSHSY and SAAADI. The CDR3 spans 11 residues. The CDR3 region is CAVQGIDEQYF. The DNA of the CDR3 is TGCGCCGTACAGGGGATCGACGAGCAGTACTTC.

Here the CDR3 reads CASSHAPPTSGDTDTQYF. The CDR3 DNA reads TGTGCCAGCAGCCACGCCCCCCCCACTAGCGGGGACACAGATACGCAGTATTTT. The rearrangement uses TRBV27 and TRBJ2-3; 10 bases are a match to TRBD2. The CDR3 extends over 18 amino acids. V gave up 6 bases and J gave up 2 bases; unmatched junction bases: 14. Germline CDR1 reads MNHEY; CDR2 reads SMNVEV (reference sequence).

This sequence joins TRBV19 and TRBJ2-1; the match to TRBD2 covers 15 bases. J was trimmed by 15 bases and V by 5 bases; bases with no gene match: 8. CDR1 is LNHDA and CDR2 is SQIVND in the germline V gene (reference sequence). CDR3 size: 14 residues. The CDR3 protein is CASSPSGLAGGGFF. The CDR3 DNA reads as TGTGCCAGTAGTCCTAGTGGACTAGCGGGAGGGGGGTTCTTC.

The chain carries TRBV6-6 and TRBJ2-5; TRBD1 aligns across 10 bases. V dropped 2 bases and J dropped 3; count of bases not matched to a gene: 6. Germline V lookup: CDR1 MNHNY, CDR2 SVGAGI (reference sequence). The CDR3 length is 16 residues. The CDR3 loop is CASSYGGTGAKETQYF. The CDR3 DNA is TGTGCCAGCAGTTACGGGGGGACAGGGGCCAAAGAGACCCAGTACTTC.

The V and J genes are TRBV25-1 and TRBJ1-1; D perhaps matches TRBD1 (6 bases). CDR1 and CDR2 (germline): MGHDK, SYGVNS. The CDR3 has 14 amino acids. The V and J ends lost 2 bases and 3 bases respectively, with 10 bases between them. In DNA, the CDR3 is TGTGCCAGCAGTGAACAGGGGAGGGACACTGAAGCTTTCTTT. The encoded protein is CASSEQGRDTEAFF.

The rearrangement uses TRBV15 and TRBJ2-1; TRBD2 matches at 10 bases. V lost 3 bases, J lost 8 bases, and 10 bases stayed unmatched. The CDR3 totals 16 residues. Looked up from germline, CDR1 is LNHNV and CDR2 is YYDKDF (reference sequence). CDR3 in amino acids: CATSREVAGGPHEQFF. The DNA for the CDR3 is TGTGCCACCAGCAGGGAAGTAGCGGGAGGTCCCCATGAGCAGTTCTTC.

This chain links TRBV5-6 with TRBJ2-2; D is ambiguous. The CDR3 runs to 14 residues. Deletions cut 3 bases from V and 6 bases from J, with 12 bases between. Per the germline V gene, CDR1 is SGHDT and CDR2 is YYEEEE. Written as DNA, the CDR3 is TGTGCCAGCAGCTGGGCACCTAACTCCGGGGAGCTGTTTTTT. Protein sequence: CASSWAPNSGELFF.

J is TRBJ1-1 and V is TRBV2; 8 positions agree with TRBD1. Germline V gene data show CDR1 as SNHLY and CDR2 as FYNNEI. The CDR3 is 15 amino acids. The V gene end was trimmed by 3 bases and the J gene end by 4 bases; junction bases not matched to a gene: 7. CDR3 nucleotide sequence: TGTGCCAGCAGTGAGTTACAGGGGGGTGTCACTGAAGCTTTCTTT. Translating it yields CASSELQGGVTEAFF.

This chain uses TRBV15 with TRBJ2-5; 14 bases map to TRBD2. CDR1 and CDR2 from the germline V gene are LNHNV and YYDKDF (reference sequence). The CDR3 runs to 17 residues. The V segment lost 3 bases and the J segment 6 bases; nucleotides outside the gene matches: 9. CDR3 nucleotides: TGTGCCACCAGCAGTGCGACGGGACTAGCGGGAGAAAAGACCCAGTACTTC. This encodes CATSSATGLAGEKTQYF.

This sequence joins TRBV20-1 and TRBJ2-1; no firm D call. CDR1 DFQATT and CDR2 SNEGSKA come from the germline V gene (reference sequence). This CDR3 spans 11 amino acids. The germline V and J ends were trimmed by 5 bases and 9 bases, with 11 bases remaining between them. The CDR3 loop is CSASWSVEQFF. In DNA form, the CDR3 reads TGCAGTGCTTCTTGGTCGGTTGAGCAGTTCTTC.

This sequence joins TRBV3-1 (or the pseudogene TRBV3-2) and TRBJ2-1, with D possibly TRBD2 on 5 matching bases. The CDR3 runs 14 residues. Germline V lookup: CDR1 LGHDT, CDR2 YNNKEL (reference sequence). V lost 0 bases to trimming and J lost 4 bases, with 7 bases between them. The chain's CDR3 is CASSQERRYNEQFF. For the CDR3, the DNA is TGTGCCAGCAGCCAAGAAAGGAGGTACAATGAGCAGTTCTTC.

V usage is TRBV12-3 or TRBV12-4 and J usage is TRBJ2-7; 7 positions match TRBD2. The junction had 7 bases not matched to a gene; V was cut back by 7 bases and J by 4 bases. The CDR3 sequence is 13 residues long. The CDR3 nucleotides read TGTGCCAGCACCCTGGGGGGGAGGTACGAGCAGTACTTC. Residues: CASTLGGRYEQYF.

This clone was counted a single time. The V gene is TRBV29-1, the J gene TRBJ2-1, with D possibly matching TRBD2 (6 bases). V was trimmed by 6 bases and J by 5 bases, leaving 17 bases between them. This CDR3 is 14 amino acids long. Germline assignment: CDR1 SQVTM and CDR2 ANQGSEA. In DNA form, the CDR3 reads TGCAGCGTCGACAGACGGGGAGGCCACAATGAGCAGTTCTTC. Encoded protein: CSVDRRGGHNEQFF.

The chain combines TRBV19 with TRBJ1-1; 10 bases are shared with TRBD1. Germline assignment: CDR1 LNHDA and CDR2 SQIVND (reference sequence). Unmatched junction bases numbered 12, after V lost 4 bases and J lost 4 bases. There are 17 residues in the CDR3. The CDR3 DNA reads TGTGCCAGTAGTACTAGACAGGGGGCCATGAGGGGCACTGAAGCTTTCTTT. Amino acids: CASSTRQGAMRGTEAFF.

This chain connects TRBV5-1 to TRBJ2-7; TRBD1 is a possible D gene (6 bases). In germline, CDR1 is SGHRS, CDR2 YFSETQ. The CDR3 extends over 13 amino acids. Trimming shortened V by 5 bases and J by 3 bases, and 12 bases separated the two germline ends. The CDR3 sequence is CASSRDISYEQYF. As DNA, the CDR3 is TGCGCCAGCAGTCGGGACATTAGCTACGAGCAGTACTTC.

The chain is built from TRBV2 and TRBJ1-5; possibly TRBD1 for D (5 bases). The CDR3 has 13 amino acids. Germline CDR1 reads SNHLY; CDR2 reads FYNNEI. V was clipped by 1 base and J by 4 bases, with 5 bases between them. CDR3 sequence (DNA): TGTGCCAGCAGTGAAGAGGGGAATCAGCCCCAGCATTTT. It codes for CASSEEGNQPQHF.

The V and J genes are TRBV7-2 and TRBJ2-2; TRBD1 matches at 8 bases. Losses at the gene ends were 1 base for V and 4 bases for J; bases not matched to a gene: 5. The CDR3 consists of 16 residues. Per germline, CDR1 SGHTA and CDR2 FQGNSA. CDR3 region: CASSLGQGARTGELFF. CDR3 sequence (DNA): TGTGCCAGCAGCTTAGGGCAGGGGGCGCGCACCGGGGAGCTGTTTTTT.

In its sample, this clone was seen once. This chain links TRBV20-1 with TRBJ1-1, with TRBD1 identical over 7 bases. V shed 1 base, J shed 11 bases, and the junction held 4 bases outside the gene matches. Germline V gene sequence: CDR1 DFQATT, CDR2 SNEGSKA (reference sequence). The CDR3 consists of 11 residues. The CDR3 DNA is TGCAGTGCTAGAGGGGGACAGTCGGCTTTCTTT. It codes for CSARGGQSAFF.

The chain combines TRBV15 with TRBJ2-5, with D uncertain. V dropped 0 bases and J dropped 1 base, with 6 bases sitting between them. From germline, CDR1 is LNHNV and CDR2 YYDKDF (reference sequence). CDR3 length: 14 residues. The CDR3 is CATSRDHSQETQYF. In nucleotides, the CDR3 is TGTGCCACCAGCAGAGATCACAGCCAAGAGACCCAGTACTTC.

This chain joins TRBV4-3 and TRBJ1-3, with D tentatively TRBD1 (6 bases). From germline, CDR1 is LGHNA and CDR2 YSLEER. V dropped 1 base and J dropped 4 bases, with 11 bases sitting between them. This CDR3 contains 15 residues. The CDR3 loop is CASSQGSGQGNTIYF. The CDR3 DNA follows: TGCGCCAGCAGCCAAGGGAGCGGACAGGGAAACACCATATATTTT.